These T cell receptor beta chains were read from a single sample in a study of T-cell reconstitution after alpha-beta-depleted transplantation in children. TCRdb recomputed calls from the PCR reads with MiXCR, one row per CDR3 protein. The table includes 750,000 to 950,000 distinct CDR3 sequences, 15% to 20% detected once. Sequences were derived from PBMCs, mostly from graft donor cells, sampled 360 days after TCRalphabeta/CD19-depleted stem cell transplant. The receptors shown here come from a male patient younger than 18 who had a stem cell transplant for acute lymphoblastic leukemia, so the T cells may come from the graft donor. CDR3s include the opening cysteine and the closing phenylalanine or tryptophan. Fields, in order: J gene, V gene, D gene, clone size, CDR3 DNA, CDR3 protein. D genes are given only for firm matches. Only some rows state a clone size, as once, few, many or a class for expanded clones.

>TRBJ2-1|TRBV12-3/TRBV12-4|TRBD2|few
TGTGCCAGCAGACGCATGGGTAGCGGGAGAGTTGGTGAGCAGTTCTTC
CASRRMGSGRVGEQFF
>TRBJ1-2|TRBV18|-|few
TGTGCCAGCTCACCACCGACAGGCAGTGGCACCTTC
CASSPPTGSGTF
>TRBJ1-5|TRBV6-5|-|-
TGTGCCAGCGCCTTCGGGTATAGCAATCAGCCCCAGCATTTT
CASAFGYSNQPQHF
>TRBJ2-2|TRBV4-2|TRBD2|-
TGTGCCAGCAGCCAGGGGGGACTAGCGGGAGCCGGGGAGCTGTTTTTT
CASSQGGLAGAGELFF
>TRBJ2-7|TRBV5-1|TRBD1|-
TGCGCTAGCAGCTGGGGACAGGGGTCCTACGGGCAGTACTTC
CASSWGQGSYGQYF
>TRBJ2-5|TRBV5-5|TRBD2|-
TGTGCCAGCAGCGGGTATCCCCGGGAGGGCATAGAGACCCAGTACTTC
CASSGYPREGIETQYF
>TRBJ2-5|TRBV6-1|-|few
TGTGCCAGCACCGAAAGGAGATTAGGGGGGAAAGAGACCCAGTACTTC
CASTERRLGGKETQYF
>TRBJ1-2|TRBV18|-|-
TGTGCCAGCTCACTTGACATAGGCTATGGCTACACCTTC
CASSLDIGYGYTF
>TRBJ1-4|TRBV18|-|-
TGTGCCAGCTCACCACAGGGTTACGGTAATGAAAAACTGTTTTTT
CASSPQGYGNEKLFF
>TRBJ2-7|TRBV12-3/TRBV12-4|-|-
TGTGCCAGCAGCCTCTCAGTGGAAACAATTACCTACGAGCAGTACTTC
CASSLSVETITYEQYF
>TRBJ2-2|TRBV2|-|-
TGTGCCAGCAGTGGCGTCCCCCTCGGGGAGCTGTTTTTT
CASSGVPLGELFF
>TRBJ2-3|TRBV6-5|-|many
TGTGCCAGCCCGATCACTAGCACAGATACGCAGTATTTT
CASPITSTDTQYF
>TRBJ1-3|TRBV27|TRBD1|-
TGTGCCAGGGGGACAGGGGGCCTTCTTTCTGGAAACACCATATATTTT
CARGTGGLLSGNTIYF